This TCR beta chain was recovered during a study of cytomegalovirus exposure and HLA in healthy donors. CDR1 is SGHTA and CDR2 is FQGNSA in the germline V gene. The CDR3 has 15 amino acids. Unmatched junction bases numbered 4, after V lost 5 bases and J lost 0 bases. Only in-frame clones appear in the TCRdb table, and some are missing; sequencing was by immunoSEQ multiplex PCR. The table lists about 88,000 clones, around 96% of them singletons. The source of this sequence is a man aged 18 to 29 in good health and CMV-seronegative. This sequence joins TRBV7-2 and TRBJ1-3, with 7 bases matching TRBD1. Sequencing was carried out using PBMCs. CDR3 sequence: CASSTTGSSGNTIYF. CDR3 nucleotide sequence: TGTGCCAGCAGCACGACAGGGTCCTCTGGAAACACCATATATTTT.